This T cell receptor (beta chain) was sequenced for a study of blood T cell repertoires in COVID-19. TCRdb's table, derived via immunoSEQ multiplex PCR, lists solely in-frame clones and lacks some. The data hold 95,000 to 100,000 clones, with under 85% observed a single time. The material sequenced was peripheral blood. This TCR was sampled from a human donor in a cohort sampled during active COVID-19.

The CDR3: CASSPRSVGAGGNTIYF. CDR3 nucleotides: TGTGCCAGCAGCCCTAGGTCCGTGGGGGCTGGTGGAAACACCATATATTTT. V is TRBV7-8 and J is TRBJ1-3; D may be TRBD1 (6 bases). Germline values: CDR1 SGHVS, CDR2 FQNEAQ. Deletions cut 5 bases from V and 3 bases from J, with 20 bases between. The CDR3 sequence is 17 residues long.